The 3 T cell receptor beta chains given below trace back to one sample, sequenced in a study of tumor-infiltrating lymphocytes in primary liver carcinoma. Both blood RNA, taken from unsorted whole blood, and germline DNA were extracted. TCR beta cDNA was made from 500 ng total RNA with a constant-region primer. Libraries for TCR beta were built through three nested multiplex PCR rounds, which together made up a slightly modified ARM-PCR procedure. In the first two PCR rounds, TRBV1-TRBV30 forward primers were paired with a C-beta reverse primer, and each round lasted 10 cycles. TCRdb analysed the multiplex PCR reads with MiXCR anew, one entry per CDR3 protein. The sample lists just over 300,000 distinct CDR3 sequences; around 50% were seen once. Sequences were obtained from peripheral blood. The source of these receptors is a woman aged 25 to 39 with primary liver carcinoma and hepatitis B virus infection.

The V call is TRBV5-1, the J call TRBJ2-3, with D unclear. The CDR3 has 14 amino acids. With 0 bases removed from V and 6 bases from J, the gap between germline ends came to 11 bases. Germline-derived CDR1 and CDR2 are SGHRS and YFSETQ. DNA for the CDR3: TGCGCCAGCAGCTTGGAACTGCTGGTCGATACGCAGTATTTT. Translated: CASSLELLVDTQYF. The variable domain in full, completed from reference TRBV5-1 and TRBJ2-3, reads KAGVTQTPRYLIKTRGQQVTLSCSPISGHRSVSWYQQTPGQGLQFLFEYFSETQRNKGNFPGRFSGRQFSNSRSEMNVSTLELGDSALYLCASSLELLVDTQYFGPGTRLTVL.

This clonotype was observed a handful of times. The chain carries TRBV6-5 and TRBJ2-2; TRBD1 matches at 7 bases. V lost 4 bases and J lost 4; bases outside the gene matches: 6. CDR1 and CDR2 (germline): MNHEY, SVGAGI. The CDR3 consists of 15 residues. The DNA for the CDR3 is TGTGCCAGCAGTTCCGGGACAGACTTCACCGGGGAGCTGTTTTTT. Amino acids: CASSSGTDFTGELFF.

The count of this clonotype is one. The CDR3 region is CASGLRYNEQFF. DNA of the CDR3: TGTGCCAGCGGCCTGAGGTACAATGAGCAGTTCTTC. The gene calls are TRBV11-1 and TRBJ2-1; D ambiguous. Per the germline V gene, CDR1 is SGHAT and CDR2 is FQDESV (reference sequence). The CDR3 has 12 amino acids. Between the trimmed V and J ends, which lost 8 bases and 4 bases, there was a span of 9 bases.